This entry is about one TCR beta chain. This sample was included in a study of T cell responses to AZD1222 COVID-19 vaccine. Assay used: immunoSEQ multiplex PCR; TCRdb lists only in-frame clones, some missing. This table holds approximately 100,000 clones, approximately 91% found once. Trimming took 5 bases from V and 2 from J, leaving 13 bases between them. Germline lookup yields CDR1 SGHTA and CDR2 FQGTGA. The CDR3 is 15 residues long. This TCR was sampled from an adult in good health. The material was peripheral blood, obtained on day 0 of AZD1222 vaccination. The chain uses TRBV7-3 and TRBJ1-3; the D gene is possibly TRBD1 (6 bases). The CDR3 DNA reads TGTGCCAGCAGCACTGTGGGGGGCACTGGAAACACCATATATTTT. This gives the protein CASSTVGGTGNTIYF.